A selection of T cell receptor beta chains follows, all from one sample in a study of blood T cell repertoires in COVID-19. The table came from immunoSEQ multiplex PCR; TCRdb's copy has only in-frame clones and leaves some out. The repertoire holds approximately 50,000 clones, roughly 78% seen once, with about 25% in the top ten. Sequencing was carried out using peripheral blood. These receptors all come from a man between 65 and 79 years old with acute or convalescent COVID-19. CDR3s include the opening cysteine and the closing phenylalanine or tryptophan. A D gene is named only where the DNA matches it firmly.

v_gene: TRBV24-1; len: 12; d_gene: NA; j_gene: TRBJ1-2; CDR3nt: TGTGCCACCAGTGATACAGGGATGGGCTACACCTTC; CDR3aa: CATSDTGMGYTF
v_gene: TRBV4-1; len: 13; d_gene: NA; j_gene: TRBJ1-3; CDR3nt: TGCGCCAGCAGCCAAGGGCATGGAAACACCATATATTTT; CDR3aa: CASSQGHGNTIYF
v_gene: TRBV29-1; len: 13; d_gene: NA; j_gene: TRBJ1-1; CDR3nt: TGCAGCGTTCGTGTGACAGGGAACACTGAAGCTTTCTTT; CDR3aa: CSVRVTGNTEAFF
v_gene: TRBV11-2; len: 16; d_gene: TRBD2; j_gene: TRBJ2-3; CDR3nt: TGTGCCAGCAGACCCGGACTAGCGGGAGAAACAGATACGCAGTATTTT; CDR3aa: CASRPGLAGETDTQYF
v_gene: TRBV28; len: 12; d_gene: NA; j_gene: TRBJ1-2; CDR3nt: TGTGCCAGCAGTTTCGAGGCCTATGGCTACACCTTC; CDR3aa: CASSFEAYGYTF
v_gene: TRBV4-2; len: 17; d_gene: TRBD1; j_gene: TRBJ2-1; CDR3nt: TGTGCCAGCAGCCAAGATATTGGCACAGGGGGGATAAATGAGCAGTTCTTC; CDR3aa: CASSQDIGTGGINEQFF
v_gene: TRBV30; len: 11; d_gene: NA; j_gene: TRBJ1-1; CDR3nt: TGTGCCTGGAGTGTCGAGAAGATGGCTTTCTTT; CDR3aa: CAWSVEKMAFF
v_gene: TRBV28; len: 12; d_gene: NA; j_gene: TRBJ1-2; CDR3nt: TGTGCCAGCAAACCCGGGAGCTATGGCTACACCTTC; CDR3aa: CASKPGSYGYTF
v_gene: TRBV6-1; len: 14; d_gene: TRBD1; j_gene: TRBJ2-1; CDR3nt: TGTGCCAGCAGTGAGACAGGGGCCTACAATGAGCAGTTCTTC; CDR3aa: CASSETGAYNEQFF
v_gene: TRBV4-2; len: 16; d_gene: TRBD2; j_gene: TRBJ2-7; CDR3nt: TGTGCCAGCAGCCAAGATACCGGGAGGAAAACCTACGAGCAGTACTTC; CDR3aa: CASSQDTGRKTYEQYF
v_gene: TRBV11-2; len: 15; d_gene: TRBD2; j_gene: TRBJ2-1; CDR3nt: TGTGCCAGCAGGGAAAGACTAGCGGGGGACAATGAGCAGTTCTTC; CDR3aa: CASRERLAGDNEQFF
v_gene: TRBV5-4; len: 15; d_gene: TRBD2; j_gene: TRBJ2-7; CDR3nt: TGTGCCAGCAGCTTGGCAGGGGCGGGGGGGCTCGAGCAGTACTTC; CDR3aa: CASSLAGAGGLEQYF
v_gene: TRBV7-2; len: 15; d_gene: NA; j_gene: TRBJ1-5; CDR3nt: TGTGCCAGCAGCTTAGGGGGCGGGGTGGGTCAGCCCCAGCATTTT; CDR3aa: CASSLGGGVGQPQHF
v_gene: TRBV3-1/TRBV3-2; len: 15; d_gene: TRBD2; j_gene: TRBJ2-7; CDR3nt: TGTGCCAGCAGCCAAGCCCTAGCGGGAGCCTACGAGCAGTACTTC; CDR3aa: CASSQALAGAYEQYF
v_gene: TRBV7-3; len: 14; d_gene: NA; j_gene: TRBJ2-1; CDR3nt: TGTGCCAGCAGCGAGGGGGGGTCCTACAATGAGCAGTTCTTC; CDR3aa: CASSEGGSYNEQFF